The 3 T cell receptor beta chains reported below all come from one sample, sequenced in a study of sequential checkpoint blockade in melanoma. As for treatment: randomized to nivolumab then ipilimumab (arm A) or the reverse (arm B). TCRdb keeps only in-frame clones here, not all; method: immunoSEQ multiplex PCR. This table holds thousands of clones, roughly 23% found once. The sample in question was tumor tissue (inferred from file names), obtained from a patient given nivolumab and ipilimumab in sequence. The receptors were gathered from a human donor with melanoma.

The CDR3 nucleotides are TGTGCCAGCAGTGAACAGGGATATGGCTACACCTTC. It codes for CASSEQGYGYTF. J is TRBJ1-2 and V is TRBV2; tentative D call: TRBD1 (5 bases). The germline V and J ends were trimmed by 2 bases and 5 bases, with 6 bases remaining between them. CDR1 and CDR2 from the germline V gene are SNHLY and FYNNEI. The CDR3 runs 12 residues.

This clone was counted ten times or more. This rearrangement joins TRBV10-1 to TRBJ2-7; D possibly uses TRBD1 or TRBD2 (5 bases each). Germline loops: CDR1 WNHNN, CDR2 SYGVQD (reference sequence). Trimming shortened V by 5 bases and J by 7 bases, and 18 bases separated the two germline ends. The CDR3 sequence is 14 residues long. As DNA, the CDR3 is TGCGCCAGCAGTCATCCGGGGACCGGACGGGAGCAGTACTTC. Translating it yields CASSHPGTGREQYF.

The sample holds many counts of this clone. The V gene is TRBV11-3, the J gene TRBJ1-1; unclear D gene. The CDR3 is 16 amino acids. V lost 5 bases, J lost 4 bases, and 20 bases lay in between. Germline assignment: CDR1 SGHNT and CDR2 YENEEA. The CDR3, as DNA: TGTGCCAGCAGCCCGATAAACTTCCTAGGTGCCACTGAAGCTTTCTTT. Its translation: CASSPINFLGATEAFF. Filled out from reference TRBV11-3 and TRBJ1-1, the complete variable domain reads EAGVVQSPRYKIIEKKQPVAFWCNPISGHNTLYWYLQNLGQGPELLIRYENEEAVDDSQLPKDRFSAERLKGVDSTLKIQPAELGDSAVYLCASSPINFLGATEAFFGQGTRLTVV.